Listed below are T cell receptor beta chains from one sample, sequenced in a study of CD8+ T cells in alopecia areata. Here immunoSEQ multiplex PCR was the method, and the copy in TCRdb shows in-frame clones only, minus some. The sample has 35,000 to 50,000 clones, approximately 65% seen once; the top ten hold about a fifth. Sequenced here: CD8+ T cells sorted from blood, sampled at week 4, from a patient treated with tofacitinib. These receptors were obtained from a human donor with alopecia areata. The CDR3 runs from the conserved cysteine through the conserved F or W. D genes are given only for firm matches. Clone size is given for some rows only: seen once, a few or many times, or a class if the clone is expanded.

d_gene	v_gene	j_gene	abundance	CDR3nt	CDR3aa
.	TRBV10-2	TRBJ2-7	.	TGCGCCAGCAGTGAGGCCTGGTCCTACGAGCAGTACTTC	CASSEAWSYEQYF
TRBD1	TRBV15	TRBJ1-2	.	TGTGCCACCAGCGGATGGACAGGGGGCATCTATGGCTACACCTTC	CATSGWTGGIYGYTF
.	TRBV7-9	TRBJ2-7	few	TGTGCCAGCAGCTTAGCGGAGGGTTGGGTGACGGTCGAGCAGTACTTC	CASSLAEGWVTVEQYF
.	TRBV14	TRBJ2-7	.	TGTGCCAGCAGCCAAGGCTCTTTACGGTACGAGCAGTACTTC	CASSQGSLRYEQYF
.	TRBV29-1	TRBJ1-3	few	TGCAGCGTTGTAAGCCGAAACACCATATATTTT	CSVVSRNTIYF
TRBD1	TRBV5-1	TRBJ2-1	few	TGCGCCAGCAGCTTGGGGGACAGGGAGTACAATGAGCAGTTCTTC	CASSLGDREYNEQFF
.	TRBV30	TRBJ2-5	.	TGTGCCTGGAGTCCCGGGACTTCCCACGGAGAGACCCAGTACTTC	CAWSPGTSHGETQYF
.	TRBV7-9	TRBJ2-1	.	TGTGCCAGCAGCTTAGGCGGGGTAGAGGAGCAGTTCTTC	CASSLGGVEEQFF
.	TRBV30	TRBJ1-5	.	TGTGCCTGGAGTCCCGGACAGCGGGGAAATCAGCCCCAGCATTTT	CAWSPGQRGNQPQHF
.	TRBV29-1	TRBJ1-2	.	TGCAGCGTTGAAGCCGCGAGAAACTATGGCTACACCTTC	CSVEAARNYGYTF
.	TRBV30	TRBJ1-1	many	TGTGCCTGGAGACGGTCTAACACTGAAGCTTTCTTT	CAWRRSNTEAFF
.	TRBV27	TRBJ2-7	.	TGTGCCAGCAGTTCACAGGAGGGCTACGAGCAGTACTTC	CASSSQEGYEQYF
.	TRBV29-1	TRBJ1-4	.	TGCAGCGTAGCCCGAGGCGACAATGAAAAACTGTTTTTT	CSVARGDNEKLFF
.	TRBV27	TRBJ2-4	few	TGTGCCAGCAGAGGGGGGACTCTAGCCAAAAACATTCAGTACTTC	CASRGGTLAKNIQYF
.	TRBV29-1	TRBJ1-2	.	TGCAGCGTTTTCCGGGGGGACGGCTACACCTTC	CSVFRGDGYTF
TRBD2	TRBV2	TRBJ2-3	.	TGTGCCAGCAGGGATAGCGGGGGGGCTCCAGATACGCAGTATTTT	CASRDSGGAPDTQYF
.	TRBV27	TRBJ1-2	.	TGTGCCAGCAGTTCCCGACAGTTCTATGGCTACACCTTC	CASSSRQFYGYTF
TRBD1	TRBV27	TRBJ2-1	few	TGTGCCAGCAGTCCAGGACAGGGCGAGGCGGATGAGCAGTTCTTC	CASSPGQGEADEQFF
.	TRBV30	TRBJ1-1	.	TGTGCCTGGACCCGAGGGGGGGAGAGAGGAGCTTTCTTT	CAWTRGGERGAFF
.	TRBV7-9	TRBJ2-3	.	TGTGCCAGCAGCTCGCGACAGACAGATACGCAGTATTTT	CASSSRQTDTQYF
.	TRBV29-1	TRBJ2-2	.	TGCAGCGCCCGGGGCGGTGAAACGACCGGGGAGCTGTTTTTT	CSARGGETTGELFF
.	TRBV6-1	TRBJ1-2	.	TGTGCCAGCAGTGAAGGAAGGACCTATGGCTACACCTTC	CASSEGRTYGYTF
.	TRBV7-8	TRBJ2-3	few	TGTGCCAGCAGCTACCTCGTGGTGGGGGGGCCGGATACGCAGTATTTT	CASSYLVVGGPDTQYF
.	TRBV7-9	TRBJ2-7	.	TGTGCCAGCAGCTTAGTAGTAGAGGGCAACGAGCAGTACTTC	CASSLVVEGNEQYF
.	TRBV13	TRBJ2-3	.	TGTGCCAGCAGCTCGGGAGCGGCCTCAGATACGCAGTATTTT	CASSSGAASDTQYF
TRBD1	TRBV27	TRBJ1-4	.	TGTGCCAGCAGTTCTCGACAGGGGATTTACGAAAAACTGTTTTTT	CASSSRQGIYEKLFF
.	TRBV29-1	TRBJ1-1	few	TGCAGCGTTCAAGAGGGCCAGAACACTGAAGCTTTCTTT	CSVQEGQNTEAFF
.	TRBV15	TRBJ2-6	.	TGTGCCACCAGCAGAGATGGGGAAACAGGGGGACTAAGTGGGGCCAACGTCCTGACTTTC	CATSRDGETGGLSGANVLTF
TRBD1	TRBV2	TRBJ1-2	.	TGTGCCAGCAGTGGTTGGGGACAGGAAGTCTATGGCTACACCTTC	CASSGWGQEVYGYTF
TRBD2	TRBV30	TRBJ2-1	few	TGTGCCTGGAGTGTACGCCACTCTAGCGGGGGCCAATGGGGTGAGCAGTTCTTC	CAWSVRHSSGGQWGEQFF
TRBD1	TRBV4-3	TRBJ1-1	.	TGCGCCAGCAGCCAAGATCGGTTGGGACAGGGCACTGAAGCTTTCTTT	CASSQDRLGQGTEAFF
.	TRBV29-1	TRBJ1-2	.	TGCAGCGTTGAAATGTCTGGAGGCTACACCTTC	CSVEMSGGYTF
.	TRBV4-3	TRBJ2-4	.	TGCGCCAGCAGCCGAGACCGTACATCGAACATTCAGTACTTC	CASSRDRTSNIQYF
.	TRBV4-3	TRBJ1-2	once	TGCGCCAGCAGCCAAGATAGGCTGGGTAACTATGGCTACACCTTC	CASSQDRLGNYGYTF
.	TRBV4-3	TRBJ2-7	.	TGCGCCAGCAGCCAAGATTCTGGGGGCCCCACGGTCTACGAGCAGTACTTC	CASSQDSGGPTVYEQYF
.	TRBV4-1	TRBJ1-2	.	TGCGCCAGCAGCCTAAGCTCCGAAGGGCGGGGAGGCTACACCTTC	CASSLSSEGRGGYTF
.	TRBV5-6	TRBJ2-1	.	TGTGCCAGCAGCTTTCAAGGAGACTACAATGAGCAGTTCTTC	CASSFQGDYNEQFF
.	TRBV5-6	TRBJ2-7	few	TGTGCCAGCAGCTTTCCACCATCCTACGAGCAGTACTTC	CASSFPPSYEQYF
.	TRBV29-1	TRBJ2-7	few	TGCAGCGTTGAAGATCGGACTTACGAGCAGTACTTC	CSVEDRTYEQYF
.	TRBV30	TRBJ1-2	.	TGTGCCTATAGGCAGGCCACTAACTATGGCTACACCTTC	CAYRQATNYGYTF
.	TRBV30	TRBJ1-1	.	TGTGCCCGCACAGCCACAGAGAACACTGAAGCTTTCTTT	CARTATENTEAFF
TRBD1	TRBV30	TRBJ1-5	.	TGTGCCTGGAGCGCCGGGACAGGACCAAATCAGCCCCAGCATTTT	CAWSAGTGPNQPQHF
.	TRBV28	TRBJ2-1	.	TGTGCCAGCAGACGACCAATCACTGGCAACAATGAGCAGTTCTTC	CASRRPITGNNEQFF
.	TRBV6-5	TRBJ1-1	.	TGTGCCAGCAGACTAAACCTGAACACTGAAGCTTTCTTT	CASRLNLNTEAFF
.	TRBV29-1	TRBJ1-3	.	TGCAGCGCAAGAGGGGAGGCAGCCAACTCTGGAAACACCATATATTTT	CSARGEAANSGNTIYF
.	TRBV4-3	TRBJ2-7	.	TGCGCCAGCAGCCAAGTTCGGACCGTCTCCTACGAGCAGTACTTC	CASSQVRTVSYEQYF
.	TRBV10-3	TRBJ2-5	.	TGTGCCATCAGTGAGGAGGGGTACCAGTACTTC	CAISEEGYQYF
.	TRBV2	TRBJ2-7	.	TGTGCCAGCACCCTGACAGGCTACTACGAGCAGTACTTC	CASTLTGYYEQYF
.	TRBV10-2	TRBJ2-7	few	TGCGCCAGCAGTGACCCCATAAGGGGATACGAGCAGTACTTC	CASSDPIRGYEQYF
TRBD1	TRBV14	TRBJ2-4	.	TGTGCCAGCAGCCCCCGGACAGGGGTGGCCAAAAACATTCAGTACTTC	CASSPRTGVAKNIQYF
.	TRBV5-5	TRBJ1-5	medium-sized	TGTGCCAGCAGCTTGGAAGGAGGTCAGGGTGCAAGACAGCCCCAGCATTTT	CASSLEGGQGARQPQHF
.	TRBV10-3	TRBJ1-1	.	TGTGCCATCAGTGAGTCGGACGGGAACACTGAAGCTTTCTTT	CAISESDGNTEAFF
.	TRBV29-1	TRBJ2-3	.	TGCAGCGATTGGGACGAAGGCACAGATACGCAGTATTTT	CSDWDEGTDTQYF
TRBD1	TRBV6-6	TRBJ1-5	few	TGTGCCAGCAGTACGGACAGGTCCCGGGGACAGCCCCAGCATTTT	CASSTDRSRGQPQHF
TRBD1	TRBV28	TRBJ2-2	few	TGTGCCTCCCAAGGACAGGGCTTGGCCACCGGGGAGCTGTTTTTT	CASQGQGLATGELFF
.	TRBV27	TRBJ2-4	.	TGTGCCAGCAGCCGAAACAGGGTACCACCCAAAAACATTCAGTACTTC	CASSRNRVPPKNIQYF
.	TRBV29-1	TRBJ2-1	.	TGCAGCGTTGAAGAGTCCGCCAATGAGCAGTTCTTC	CSVEESANEQFF